The 26 T cell receptor beta chains below were found in one sample sequenced in a study of cytomegalovirus exposure and HLA in healthy donors. This PCR relied on a set of 60 Vbeta primers and 13 Jbeta primers. Clones were read by immunoSEQ multiplex PCR, and TCRdb kept only the in-frame ones, dropping some. The sample lists over 150,000 clones, 65% to 85% occurring once. Sequenced sample: PBMCs. These receptors were collected from a woman in her thirties or forties in good health and CMV-seropositive.

The gene calls are TRBV11-1 and TRBJ2-7, with a possible D match to TRBD1 (5 bases). The germline gives CDR1 SGHAT, CDR2 FQDESV (reference sequence). The length of the CDR3 is 13 residues. Deletions cut 5 bases from V and 0 bases from J, with 8 bases between. The CDR3, as DNA: TGTGCCAGCAGCCTGACAGACTCCTACGAGCAGTACTTC. It yields the protein CASSLTDSYEQYF.

V is TRBV28 and J is TRBJ2-7, with 8 bases aligning to TRBD1. CDR1 and CDR2 (germline): MDHEN, SYDVKM. With 4 bases clipped from V and 1 base from J, the junction kept 12 bases outside the gene matches. This CDR3 spans 17 amino acids. In DNA form, the CDR3 reads TGTGCCAGCAGTTCCCCTAAGGGGACAGGCCATTCCTACGAGCAGTACTTC. This encodes CASSSPKGTGHSYEQYF. The full variable domain, rest sourced from reference TRBV28 and TRBJ2-7, is DVKVTQSSRYLVKRTGEKVFLECVQDMDHENMFWYRQDPGLGLRLIYFSYDVKMKEKGDIPEGYSVSREKKERFSLILESASTNQTSMYLCASSSPKGTGHSYEQYFGPGTRLTVT.

The chain uses TRBV7-2 and TRBJ2-1, with D maybe TRBD2 (6 bases). V was pared by 1 base and J by 9 bases, with 19 bases between. This CDR3 spans 16 amino acids. Germline CDR1 is SGHTA and CDR2 is FQGNSA. The CDR3 loop reads CASSLDIGSMVREQFF. The CDR3 DNA sequence: TGTGCCAGCAGCTTAGATATCGGGAGTATGGTTCGTGAGCAGTTCTTC.

The chain recombines TRBV11-2 with TRBJ2-2; 11 bases fit TRBD2. The CDR3 length is 19 residues. Per the germline V gene, CDR1 is SGHAT and CDR2 is FQNNGV. With 1 base clipped from V and 2 bases from J, the junction kept 9 bases outside the gene matches. The DNA of the CDR3 is TGTGCCAGCAGCTTAGGTATTAGCGGGAGGGCCAAAAACACCGGGGAGCTGTTTTTT. Translating it yields CASSLGISGRAKNTGELFF.

The chain is built from TRBV28 and TRBJ1-1, with D possibly matching TRBD1 (6 bases). The CDR3 length is 16 residues. CDR1 and CDR2 from the germline V gene are MDHEN and SYDVKM. The V and J ends lost 1 base and 1 base respectively, with 13 bases between them. CDR3 DNA sequence: TGTGCCAGCAGTTTATCTTTTGCAGGGGCGAACACTGAAGCTTTCTTT. It specifies CASSLSFAGANTEAFF. Drawing the rest from reference TRBV28 and TRBJ1-1, the complete variable domain is DVKVTQSSRYLVKRTGEKVFLECVQDMDHENMFWYRQDPGLGLRLIYFSYDVKMKEKGDIPEGYSVSREKKERFSLILESASTNQTSMYLCASSLSFAGANTEAFFGQGTRLTVV.

J is TRBJ2-7 and V is TRBV2, with D tentatively TRBD1 (5 bases). The CDR3 has 12 residues. V was cut by 5 bases and J by 7 bases, with 12 bases left in between. Germline lookup yields CDR1 SNHLY and CDR2 FYNNEI. The CDR3 bases are TGTGCCAGCAGTTCGCCCCAGGGAGAGCAGTACTTC. This encodes CASSSPQGEQYF.

V is TRBV5-1 and J is TRBJ2-1, with 8 nucleotides matching TRBD2. Trimming cost V 6 bases and J 8 bases; bases outside gene matches: 13. Germline V gene sequence: CDR1 SGHRS, CDR2 YFSETQ. CDR3 length: 15 amino acids. The CDR3 sequence is CASTRASGSYYEQFF. The CDR3 DNA reads as TGCGCCAGCACGAGGGCGAGCGGGAGTTACTATGAGCAGTTCTTC.

This clone turned up a few times. The chain has TRBV30 and TRBJ1-1, with 9 positions matching TRBD1. Germline CDR1 and CDR2: GTSNPN and SVGIG (reference sequence). The length of the CDR3 is 15 residues. Trimming removed 3 bases from V and 2 bases from J; junction bases left unmatched: 7. This CDR3 reads CAWRGLGQGNTEAFF. The CDR3 DNA is TGTGCCTGGAGAGGACTGGGACAGGGTAACACTGAAGCTTTCTTT.

The chain combines TRBV29-1 with TRBJ1-1; 8 nucleotides align to TRBD1. Germline values: CDR1 SQVTM, CDR2 ANQGSEA. V was pared by 7 bases and J by 7 bases, with 8 bases of the junction left unmatched. The CDR3 sequence is 12 residues long. For the CDR3, the DNA is TGCAGCGCAGAGACAGGGGCCAATGAAGCTTTCTTT. Encoded protein: CSAETGANEAFF.

This clone is a singleton in its sample. The V and J genes are TRBV6-1 and TRBJ2-3; 9 nucleotides match TRBD1. The ends lost 8 bases at V and 2 bases at J; junction bases unmatched: 5. There are 14 residues in the CDR3. Looked up from germline, CDR1 is MNHNS and CDR2 is SASEGT. CDR3 sequence (DNA): TGTGCCAGCGGCCGGGACAGGGACACAGATACGCAGTATTTT. Translation gives CASGRDRDTDTQYF.

J is TRBJ1-2 and V is TRBV6-5; no firm D call. V was pared by 0 bases and J by 8 bases, with 13 bases between. CDR3 length: 14 amino acids. Germline lookup yields CDR1 MNHEY and CDR2 SVGAGI. The CDR3 is CASSYSSGIRGYTF. CDR3 coding DNA: TGTGCCAGCAGTTACTCGAGCGGAATACGAGGCTACACCTTC.

The chain employs TRBV18 and TRBJ2-5; 10 nucleotides agree with TRBD2. The CDR3 covers 16 residues. The V segment lost 4 bases and the J segment 3 bases; nucleotides outside the gene matches: 8. Per germline, CDR1 KGHSH and CDR2 LQKENI. CDR3 residues: CASSRKALAGEETQYF. For the CDR3, the DNA is TGTGCCAGCTCACGAAAGGCGCTAGCGGGAGAAGAGACCCAGTACTTC.

This clone was counted once. This sequence joins TRBV2 and TRBJ2-7; 11 bases align to TRBD2. The CDR3 contains 14 residues. CDR1 and CDR2 (germline): SNHLY, FYNNEI. With 4 bases clipped from V and 7 bases from J, the junction kept 6 bases outside the gene matches. The chain's CDR3 is CASSVLAGVGEQYF. The CDR3 nucleotides are TGTGCCAGCAGTGTACTAGCGGGAGTGGGGGAGCAGTACTTC. Combining the CDR3 with reference TRBV2 and TRBJ2-7 gives the whole variable domain EPEVTQTPSHQVTQMGQEVILRCVPISNHLYFYWYRQILGQKVEFLVSFYNNEISEKSEIFDDQFSVERPDGSNFTLKIRSTKLEDSAMYFCASSVLAGVGEQYFGPGTRLTVT.

This clone was counted only a few times. The chain uses TRBV2 and TRBJ2-7; 7 bases match TRBD1. Germline values: CDR1 SNHLY, CDR2 FYNNEI. This CDR3 contains 14 residues. Trimming at V came to 0 bases and at J to 7 bases, leaving 6 bases not matched to a gene. Here the CDR3 reads CASSEALYRGEQYF. The CDR3 region has the DNA TGTGCCAGCAGTGAAGCGCTTTACAGGGGTGAGCAGTACTTC.

This chain joins TRBV11-2 and TRBJ1-1, with D perhaps matching TRBD1 (5 bases). Germline CDR1 is SGHAT and CDR2 is FQNNGV. CDR3 length: 14 amino acids. V shed 5 bases and J shed 0 bases, with 10 bases lying between them. The CDR3 region is CASSTTVMNTEAFF. Written as DNA, the CDR3 is TGTGCCAGCAGCACGACAGTAATGAACACTGAAGCTTTCTTT.

J is TRBJ2-7 and V is TRBV18, with a weak D call TRBD1 (6 bases). Germline lookup yields CDR1 KGHSH and CDR2 LQKENI. The CDR3 is made up of 14 amino acids. V dropped 1 base and J dropped 0 bases, with 7 bases sitting between them. The CDR3 reads CASSPLDSSYEQYF. DNA for the CDR3: TGTGCCAGCTCACCACTGGACAGCTCCTACGAGCAGTACTTC.

The chain couples TRBV6-5 to TRBJ2-5, with D possibly TRBD2 on 5 matching bases. The CDR3 loop spans 15 amino acids. Germline V gives CDR1 MNHEY, CDR2 SVGAGI. V lost 4 bases and J 3 bases, leaving 15 bases between the germline ends. The CDR3 region has the DNA TGTGCCAGCAGTTCGGCGGGTGCTGGAAAAGAGACCCAGTACTTC. It translates to CASSSAGAGKETQYF.

This clone has only a few counts. The rearrangement links TRBV13 to TRBJ2-1, with D tentatively TRBD2 (6 bases). The CDR3 totals 15 residues. Trimming took off 0 bases at V and 12 bases at J, with 18 bases between the two ends. Per the germline V gene, CDR1 is PRHDT and CDR2 is FYEKMQ (reference sequence). The DNA for the CDR3 is TGTGCCAGCAGCTTAGGCTGGGCGGGGCCCCGGGTGCAGTTCTTC. Protein product: CASSLGWAGPRVQFF.

The chain joins TRBV19 to TRBJ2-5, with 15 positions matching TRBD2. From germline, CDR1 is LNHDA and CDR2 SQIVND (reference sequence). The CDR3 has 15 amino acids. After removal of 3 bases from V and 4 bases from J, the junction contained 0 bases not matched to a gene. This CDR3 is CASSMGLAGGETQYF. CDR3 nucleotides: TGTGCCAGTAGTATGGGACTAGCGGGAGGAGAGACCCAGTACTTC.

This rearrangement joins TRBV5-1 to TRBJ1-1; D unresolved. The CDR3 totals 15 residues. Trimming shortened V by 1 base and J by 6 bases, and 16 bases separated the two germline ends. CDR1 and CDR2 from the germline V gene are SGHRS and YFSETQ. The CDR3 loop is CASSLYVGERAEAFF. The CDR3 DNA follows: TGCGCCAGCAGCTTGTACGTCGGAGAGAGGGCTGAAGCTTTCTTT.

This sequence joins TRBV27 and TRBJ2-2, with 11 bases fitting TRBD2. V lost 7 bases and J lost 1; bases outside the gene matches: 11. The CDR3 has 18 amino acids. Germline V gene sequence: CDR1 MNHEY, CDR2 SMNVEV (reference sequence). The chain's CDR3 is CASIQLAGAGLNTGELFF. CDR3 coding DNA: TGTGCCAGCATTCAACTAGCGGGAGCGGGCCTGAACACCGGGGAGCTGTTTTTT.

Concerning this clone: The sample has other DNA sequences that encode this CDR3 too. V is TRBV11-3 and J is TRBJ2-6; D is uncertain. Germline V lookup: CDR1 SGHNT, CDR2 YENEEA. V lost 6 bases and J lost 1, with 4 bases in between. The CDR3 loop spans 13 amino acids. The CDR3 DNA follows: TGTGCCAGCAGTCGTTCTGGGGCCAACGTCCTGACTTTC. This sequence encodes CASSRSGANVLTF.

The rearrangement links TRBV7-9 to TRBJ2-7; D unresolved. V lost 2 bases to trimming and J lost 5 bases, with 10 bases between them. The CDR3 has 13 amino acids. Germline CDR1 reads SEHNR; CDR2 reads FQNEAQ (reference sequence). The CDR3 is CASSLKQSDEQYF. The CDR3, as DNA: TGTGCCAGCAGCTTAAAACAGTCCGACGAGCAGTACTTC.

The J gene is TRBJ1-3, the V gene TRBV7-9; D is unclear. The CDR3 loop spans 15 amino acids. The V gene lost 1 base and the J gene lost 0 bases, with 7 bases spanning the gap. Germline loops: CDR1 SEHNR, CDR2 FQNEAQ (reference sequence). CDR3 in DNA: TGTGCCAGCAGCTTAGTGGCAATCTCTGGAAACACCATATATTTT. It translates to CASSLVAISGNTIYF.

V is TRBV6-5 and J is TRBJ1-4, with 7 bases fitting TRBD1. J gave up 8 bases and V 6 bases, and 9 bases lay outside the gene matches. Germline V lookup: CDR1 MNHEY, CDR2 SVGAGI. This CDR3 is 14 amino acids long. The CDR3 sequence: CASSVGGKGEKLFF. In nucleotides, the CDR3 is TGTGCCAGCAGCGTAGGGGGCAAAGGGGAAAAACTGTTTTTT.

This clone was seen a single time. The chain uses TRBV6-1 and TRBJ2-1, with 8 bases lining up with TRBD2. Germline-derived CDR1 and CDR2 are MNHNS and SASEGT. V trimming: 10 bases; J trimming: 1 base; junction bases outside the gene matches: 6. This CDR3 contains 14 residues. The DNA of the CDR3 is TGTGCCACTTCCGGACTAGCTTCCTACAATGAGCAGTTCTTC. As protein: CATSGLASYNEQFF.